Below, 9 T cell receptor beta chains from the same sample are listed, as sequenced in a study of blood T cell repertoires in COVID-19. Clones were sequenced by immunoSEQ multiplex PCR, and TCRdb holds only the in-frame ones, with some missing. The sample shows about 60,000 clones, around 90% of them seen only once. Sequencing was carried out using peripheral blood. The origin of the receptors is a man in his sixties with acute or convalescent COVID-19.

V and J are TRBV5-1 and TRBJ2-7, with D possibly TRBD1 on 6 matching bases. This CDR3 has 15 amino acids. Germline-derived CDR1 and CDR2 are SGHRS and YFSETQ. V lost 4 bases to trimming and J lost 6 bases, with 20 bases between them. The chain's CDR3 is CASSPEAGVRGEQYF. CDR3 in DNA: TGCGCCAGCAGCCCGGAGGCAGGGGTCAGAGGCGAGCAGTACTTC.

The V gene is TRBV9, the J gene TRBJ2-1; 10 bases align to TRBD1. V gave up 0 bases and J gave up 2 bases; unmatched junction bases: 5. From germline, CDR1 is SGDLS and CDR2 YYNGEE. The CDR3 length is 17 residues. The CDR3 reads CASSVDMTGGTYNEQFF. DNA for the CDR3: TGTGCCAGCAGCGTAGACATGACAGGGGGCACCTACAATGAGCAGTTCTTC.

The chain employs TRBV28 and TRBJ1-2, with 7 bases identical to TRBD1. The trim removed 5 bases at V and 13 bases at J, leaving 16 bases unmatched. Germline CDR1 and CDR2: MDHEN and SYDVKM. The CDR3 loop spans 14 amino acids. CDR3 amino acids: CASSVNRGLLSATF. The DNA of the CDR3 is TGTGCCAGCAGTGTCAACAGGGGATTGCTTTCGGCCACCTTC.

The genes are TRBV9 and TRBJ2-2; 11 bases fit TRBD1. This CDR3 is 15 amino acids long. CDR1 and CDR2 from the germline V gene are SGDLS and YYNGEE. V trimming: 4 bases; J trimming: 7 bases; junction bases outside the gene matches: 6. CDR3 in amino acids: CASSPRDRGIGELFF. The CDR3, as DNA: TGTGCCAGCAGCCCGAGGGACAGGGGGATCGGGGAGCTGTTTTTT.

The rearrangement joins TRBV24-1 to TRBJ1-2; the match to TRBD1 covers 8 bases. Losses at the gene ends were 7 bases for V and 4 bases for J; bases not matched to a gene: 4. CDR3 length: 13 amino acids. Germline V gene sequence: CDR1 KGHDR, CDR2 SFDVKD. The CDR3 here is CATSGQGPYGYTF. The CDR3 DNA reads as TGTGCCACCAGCGGACAGGGACCCTATGGCTACACCTTC.

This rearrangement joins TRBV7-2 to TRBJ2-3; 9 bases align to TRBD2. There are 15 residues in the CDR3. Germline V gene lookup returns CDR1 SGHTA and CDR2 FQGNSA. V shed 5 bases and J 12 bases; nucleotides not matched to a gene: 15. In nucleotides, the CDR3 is TGTGCCAGCAGCCCCGAGCGGGGGGCGGGAGGGTTCCAGTATTTT. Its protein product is CASSPERGAGGFQYF.

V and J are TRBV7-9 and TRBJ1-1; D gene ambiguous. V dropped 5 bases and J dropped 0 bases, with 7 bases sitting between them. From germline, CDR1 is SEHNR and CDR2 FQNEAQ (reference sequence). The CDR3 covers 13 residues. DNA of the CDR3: TGTGCCAGCAGCCTCACAGTGAACACTGAAGCTTTCTTT. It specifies CASSLTVNTEAFF.

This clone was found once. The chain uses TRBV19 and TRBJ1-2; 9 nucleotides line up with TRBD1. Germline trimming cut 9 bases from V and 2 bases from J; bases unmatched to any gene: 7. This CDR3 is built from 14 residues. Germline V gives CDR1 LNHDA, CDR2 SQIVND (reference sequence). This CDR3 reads CASPRDRENYGYTF. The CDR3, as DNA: TGTGCCAGCCCGCGGGACAGGGAAAACTATGGCTACACCTTC.

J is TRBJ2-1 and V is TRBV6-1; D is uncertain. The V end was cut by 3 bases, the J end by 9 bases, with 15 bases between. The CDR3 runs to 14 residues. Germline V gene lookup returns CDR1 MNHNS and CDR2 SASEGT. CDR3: CASSEFQVQTEQFF. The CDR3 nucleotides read TGTGCCAGCAGTGAGTTTCAGGTCCAAACTGAGCAGTTCTTC.